This T cell receptor (beta chain) derives from a study of Ad26.COV2.S vaccination and SARS-CoV-2 variants. Study-level information: Donor was assigned to the Ad26.COV2.S arm of trial COV1001. Study-wide findings and caveats: Breadth and depth estimates from TCRs may understate total T cell responses.

Treatment of the sample: 15 to 20 received Ad26.COV2.S at low or high dose, single or two shots; about 5 received placebo; per-sample allocation not given. Repertoires come from day 63 after the first vaccine or placebo injection. The shot given was an Ad26 vector that makes Wuhan-strain SARS-CoV-2 spike. Assay: immunoSEQ multiplex PCR; the TCRdb copy retains only in-frame clones and omits some. Of about 410,000 clones listed, around 92% are singletons. Trimming stripped 5 bases from V and 4 bases from J, with 14 bases between. The germline CDR1 and CDR2 sequences are MNHEY and SVGEGT. The CDR3 length is 15 residues. Details on this clone: The antigen remains unidentified.

Sequenced here: peripheral blood, sampled in a trial of Ad26.COV2.S vaccine versus placebo. This clonotype originated in a person aged 18 to 65 who received the Ad26.COV2.S COVID-19 vaccine or a placebo. The chain combines TRBV6-2 or TRBV6-3 with TRBJ2-2, with D tentatively TRBD2 (6 bases). CDR3 in amino acids: CASSPGGLGTGELFF. CDR3 DNA sequence: TGTGCCAGCAGTCCCGGGGGATTGGGCACCGGGGAGCTGTTTTTT.